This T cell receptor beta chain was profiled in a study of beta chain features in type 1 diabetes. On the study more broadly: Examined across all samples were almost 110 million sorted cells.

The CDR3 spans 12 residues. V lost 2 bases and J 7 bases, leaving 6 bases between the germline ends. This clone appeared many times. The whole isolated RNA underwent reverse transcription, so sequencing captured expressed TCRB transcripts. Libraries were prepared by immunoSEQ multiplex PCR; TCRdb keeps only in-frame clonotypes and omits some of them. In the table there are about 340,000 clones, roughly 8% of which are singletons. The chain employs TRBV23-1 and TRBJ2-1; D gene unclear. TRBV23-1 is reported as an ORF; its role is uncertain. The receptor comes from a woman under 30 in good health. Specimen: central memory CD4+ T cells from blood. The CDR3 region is CASSQNINEQFF. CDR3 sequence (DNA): TGCGCCAGCAGTCAAAATATTAATGAGCAGTTCTTC.